A single TCR beta chain is shown here with its context. No antigen is known for it. In the PCR, 60 Vbeta and 13 Jbeta primers were used. TCRdb's copy holds only in-frame clones and misses some; the assay was immunoSEQ multiplex PCR. The sample's table shows fewer than 250,000 clones. The germline V gene has CDR1 SGHTS and CDR2 YDEGEE. The length of the CDR3 is 14 residues. The ends were cut back, 2 bases at V and 7 bases at J, with 13 bases in the middle. This sample stems from a study of cytomegalovirus exposure and HLA in healthy donors. Turning to the study itself: Ancestry clustering placed about four fifths of 350 to 500 genotyped donors in the Caucasian-associated cluster.

Study-wide points: Later analysis demonstrated an association between a missense DCLRE1C variant and TCR beta V- and J-gene trimming.

The origin of this receptor is a woman under 40 in good health and CMV-seropositive. This sequence joins TRBV5-8 and TRBJ2-1, with TRBD2 as a possible D gene (7 bases). Sequencing input: PBMCs. The CDR3 sequence: CASSFTGGPNEQFF. CDR3 bases: TGTGCCAGCAGCTTCACCGGGGGGCCGAATGAGCAGTTCTTC.